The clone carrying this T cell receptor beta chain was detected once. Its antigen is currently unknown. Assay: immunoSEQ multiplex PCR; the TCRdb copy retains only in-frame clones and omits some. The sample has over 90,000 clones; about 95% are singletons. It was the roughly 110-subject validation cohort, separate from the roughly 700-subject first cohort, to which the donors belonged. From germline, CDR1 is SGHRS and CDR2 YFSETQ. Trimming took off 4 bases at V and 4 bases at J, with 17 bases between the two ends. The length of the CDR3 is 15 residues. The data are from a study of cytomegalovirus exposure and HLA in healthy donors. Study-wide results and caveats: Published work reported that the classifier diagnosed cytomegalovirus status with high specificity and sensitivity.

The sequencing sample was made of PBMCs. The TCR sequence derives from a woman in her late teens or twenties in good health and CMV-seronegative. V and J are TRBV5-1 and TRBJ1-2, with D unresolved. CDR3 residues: CASSPGDMTVYGYTF. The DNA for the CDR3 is TGCGCCAGCAGCCCCGGAGATATGACGGTCTATGGCTACACCTTC.